The entry below describes one T cell receptor beta chain. These data come from a study of blood T cell repertoires in COVID-19. Study details: Acute-phase and convalescent COVID-19 samples originated in the United States, Italy and Spain.

Germline CDR1 and CDR2: MNHNS and SASEGT. V lost 2 bases, J lost 7 bases, and 6 bases lay in between. The CDR3 runs 12 residues. Measured with immunoSEQ multiplex PCR; TCRdb has only the in-frame clones, and not every one. The table has approximately 61,000 clones, 75% to 85% seen once; the top ten hold around 32%. The sample consisted of peripheral blood. The clonotype comes from a human donor in a cohort sampled during active COVID-19. V usage is TRBV6-1 and J usage is TRBJ2-1; D ambiguous. In DNA, the CDR3 is TGTGCCAGCAGTGAACGCAGAAATGAGCAGTTCTTC. Its translation: CASSERRNEQFF.